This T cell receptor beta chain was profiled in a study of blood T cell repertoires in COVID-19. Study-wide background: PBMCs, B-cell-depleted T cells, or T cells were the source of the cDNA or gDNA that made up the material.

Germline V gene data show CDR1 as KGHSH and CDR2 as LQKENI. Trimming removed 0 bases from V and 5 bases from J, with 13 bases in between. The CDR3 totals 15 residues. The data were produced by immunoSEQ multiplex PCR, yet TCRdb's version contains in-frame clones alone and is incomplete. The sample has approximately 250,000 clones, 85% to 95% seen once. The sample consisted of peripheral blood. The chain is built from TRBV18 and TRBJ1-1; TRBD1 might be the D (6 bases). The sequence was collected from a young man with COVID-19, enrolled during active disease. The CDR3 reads CASSPPPGVETEAFF. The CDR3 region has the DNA TGTGCCAGCTCACCACCCCCAGGGGTGGAAACTGAAGCTTTCTTT.